This entry lists 10 T cell receptor beta chains sequenced from one sample in a study of T cell changes during pregnancy in multiple sclerosis. Repertoires were generated with immunoSEQ multiplex PCR, while TCRdb's copy carries only in-frame clones and drops some. Here the sample spans tens of thousands of clones, approximately 92% being singletons. The specimen comprised CD4+ T cells from peripheral blood mononuclear cells, sampled in the third trimester of pregnancy. The source of these receptors is a female donor in good health, enrolled as a control in a pregnancy study.

V is TRBV7-8 and J is TRBJ2-7; the D is unclear. Germline CDR1 reads SGHVS; CDR2 reads FQNEAQ. The CDR3 consists of 13 residues. The V end was cut by 5 bases, the J end by 6 bases, with 14 bases between. The CDR3 loop is CASSSKRESEQYF. The CDR3 DNA reads as TGTGCCAGCAGCAGTAAGCGCGAGAGCGAGCAGTACTTC.

The chain is built from TRBV9 and TRBJ1-3; tentatively, D is TRBD1 (6 bases). The germline CDR1 and CDR2 sequences are SGDLS and YYNGEE. This CDR3 comprises 17 residues. V was cut by 3 bases and J by 8 bases, with 24 bases left in between. Here the CDR3 reads CASSGALRGGGEYTIYF. DNA for the CDR3: TGTGCCAGCAGCGGAGCCCTTAGGGGGGGTGGAGAGTACACCATATATTTT.

CDR3 sequence reads: CAISEGQGRETEAFF. In DNA form, the CDR3 reads TGTGCCATCAGTGAGGGACAGGGGAGGGAAACTGAAGCTTTCTTT. The gene calls are TRBV10-3 and TRBJ1-1, with 9 positions matching TRBD1. This CDR3 spans 15 amino acids. Germline CDR1 and CDR2: ENHRY and SYGVKD. After removal of 2 bases from V and 5 bases from J, the junction contained 6 bases not matched to a gene.

V and J are TRBV9 and TRBJ1-1; 9 bases are shared with TRBD1. Germline-derived CDR1 and CDR2 are SGDLS and YYNGEE. This CDR3 comprises 15 residues. Unmatched junction bases numbered 4, after V lost 3 bases and J lost 1 base. Here the CDR3 reads CASSAGQGWNTEAFF. CDR3 nucleotide sequence: TGTGCCAGCAGCGCCGGACAGGGGTGGAACACTGAAGCTTTCTTT.

The gene calls are TRBV5-1 and TRBJ2-5; the match to TRBD1 covers 8 bases. This CDR3 region has 15 residues. Germline V gene data show CDR1 as SGHRS and CDR2 as YFSETQ. V was pared by 3 bases and J by 2 bases, with 6 bases of the junction left unmatched. The CDR3: CASSSSGGPQETQYF. Here the CDR3 DNA reads TGCGCCAGCAGCTCATCAGGGGGCCCACAAGAGACCCAGTACTTC.

The chain combines TRBV18 with TRBJ2-7; the D is unclear. The CDR3 is made up of 14 amino acids. CDR1 and CDR2 from the germline V gene are KGHSH and LQKENI. Trimming left V 0 bases short and J 3 bases short, with 9 bases between. In DNA, the CDR3 is TGTGCCAGCTCACCACCATCAGGATACTACGAGCAGTACTTC. Its translation is CASSPPSGYYEQYF.

The chain joins TRBV9 to TRBJ2-3; weak D call: TRBD2 (5 bases). V shed 2 bases and J shed 2 bases, with 15 bases lying between them. The germline gives CDR1 SGDLS, CDR2 YYNGEE. This CDR3 has 16 amino acids. The CDR3 region has the DNA TGTGCCAGCAGCGTTTCTTCGGGGAGATACACAGATACGCAGTATTTT. It translates to CASSVSSGRYTDTQYF. Looking up the rest from reference TRBV9 and TRBJ2-3 gives the full variable domain: DSGVTQTPKHLITATGQRVTLRCSPRSGDLSVYWYQQSLDQGLQFLIQYYNGEERAKGNILERFSAQQFPDLHSELNLSSLELGDSALYFCASSVSSGRYTDTQYFGPGTRLTVL.

The chain joins TRBV6-5 to TRBJ1-5; TRBD1 agrees at 7 bases. The CDR3 is made up of 15 amino acids. Trimming took 6 bases from V and 5 from J; bases not matched to a gene: 10. In germline, CDR1 is MNHEY, CDR2 SVGAGI. The CDR3 loop is CASSQQGFPYQPQHF. As DNA, the CDR3 is TGTGCCAGCAGCCAACAGGGGTTCCCCTATCAGCCCCAGCATTTT.

This chain connects TRBV19 to TRBJ1-6, with 7 bases matching TRBD1. This CDR3 is 14 amino acids long. CDR1 is LNHDA, CDR2 SQIVND, per germline (reference sequence). Trimming removed 6 bases from V and 5 bases from J; junction bases left unmatched: 4. The CDR3 DNA is TGTGCCAGTAGCCCGGGACAGAATAATTCACCCCTCCACTTT. It codes for CASSPGQNNSPLHF.

This clone appeared a single time. V is TRBV5-1 and J is TRBJ1-1; possible D gene TRBD1, 6 bases. CDR1 is SGHRS and CDR2 is YFSETQ in the germline V gene. The CDR3 is made up of 14 amino acids. The V gene lost 4 bases and the J gene lost 0 bases, with 10 bases spanning the gap. The CDR3 loop is CASSLGHLNTEAFF. CDR3 nucleotides: TGCGCCAGCAGCCTGGGACACTTGAACACTGAAGCTTTCTTT.